This entry is about one T cell receptor (beta chain). This clonotype turned up a few times. The target of this receptor is not known. Base qualities are not provided; no much larger clone lies one nucleotide away. These data are taken from a study of T cell repertoires in cytomegalovirus infection (dated by TCRdb to about 2019). Concerning the study at large: Donor HLA type was relevant to the analysis, because carriage of CMV infection together with the matching HLA type was indicated by public TCR beta signatures. Broader findings and caveats from the paper: In both this cohort and an independent roughly 330-donor cohort, the cumulative frequency of public TCR beta family members distinguished carriers of CMV infection plus the relevant HLA type. The ex vivo response was dominated by HLA-C-restricted CMV-specific TCR beta clonotypes, and the single most frequent clonotype in two of eight donors was supplied by these HLA-C-restricted clonotypes.

The data were produced on an Illumina HiSeq 1500. The public reads were reanalyzed by TCRdb: fastp trimming at Q25, MiXCR alignment, in-frame beta chains only. When rows share a CDR3 protein, they turn into one entry using the most common DNA and genes. The sample table records fewer than 700,000 distinct CDR3 sequences; 20% to 25% of these occur just once. Clones ranked in the top ten supply 7% to 9% of the sample. The V end loses 5 bases and the J end loses 0 bases, and a stretch of 13 bases separates them. Counted from cysteine to phenylalanine, this CDR3 has 16 amino acids. Solely the CDR3 DNA is kept, with 48 bases framed from the first base. The germline V gene supplies CDR1 MGHDK and CDR2 SYGVNS.

This TCR was sampled from a human donor in good health (CMV status not recorded). Some clones in this sample may be carry-over from other donors' samples. The sequence is built from TRBV25-1 and TRBJ1-4; a weak D assignment points to TRBD1 (5 bases agree). The sequencing sample was made of CD8+ T cells from PBMCs. For the CDR3, the sequence is CASSTRQTATNEKLFF. The DNA sequence follows: TGTGCCAGCAGTACCCGACAGACCGCAACTAATGAAAAACTGTTTTTT.